The rows below give T cell receptor beta chains drawn from one sample of a study of regulatory dendritic cells for organ transplantation. Here immunoSEQ multiplex PCR was the method, and the copy in TCRdb shows in-frame clones only, minus some. The table shows about 34,000 clones, with approximately 91% occurring only once. Source material: naive CD4+ T cells from blood. Receptor source: a human donor in good health. Each CDR3 is given with its conserved first and last residue.

cdr3_aa j_call v_call
CASSVTTVEQFF TRBJ2-1 TRBV2
CASSTRDEQYF TRBJ2-7 TRBV7-9
CAWGHGGRFYEQYF TRBJ2-7 TRBV30
CASSPWDPANEQYF TRBJ2-7 TRBV7-9
CASSLAGTGKVEQFF TRBJ2-1 TRBV6-1
CASSWTGDSTDTQYF TRBJ2-3 TRBV6-6
CASSLVWAADQETQYF TRBJ2-5 TRBV7-2
CASSWTARSGNTIYF TRBJ1-3 TRBV6-5
CASSFDGTGWFKEQYF TRBJ2-7 TRBV7-2
CATSRAGTYEQYF TRBJ2-7 TRBV15
CASGVTGVGELFF TRBJ2-2 TRBV6-1
CASSPLSGGTYEQYF TRBJ2-7 TRBV18
CASSFYVGNEQFF TRBJ2-1 TRBV27
CASSARTSGGAVETQYF TRBJ2-5 TRBV19
CASRKGATNEKLFF TRBJ1-4 TRBV19
CASSLARGGETQYF TRBJ2-5 TRBV7-9
CASSPGVVNEQFF TRBJ2-1 TRBV18
CASSLYTEAFF TRBJ1-1 TRBV19
CASSQGVGFTGELFF TRBJ2-2 TRBV4-3
CASSPLNQGDQPQHF TRBJ1-5 TRBV18
CASSPLLRGDTQYF TRBJ2-3 TRBV11-1
CASRLMAGAFSEQFF TRBJ2-1 TRBV6-6
CASSVDGSGGNEQFF TRBJ2-1 TRBV9
CASILGGTARGEQYF TRBJ2-7 TRBV7-2
CASSTYEQYF TRBJ2-7 TRBV28
CASSGLAATDTQYF TRBJ2-3 TRBV6-5
CASSRSSEQFF TRBJ2-1 TRBV5-4
CASSGQGLFSPLHF TRBJ1-6 TRBV2
CASSLITGAGNEQFF TRBJ2-1 TRBV7-2
CASSSGDSWGEQFF TRBJ2-1 TRBV11-3
CASKDPGREKLFF TRBJ1-4 TRBV25-1
CASRRTGGDSPLHF TRBJ1-6 TRBV5-1
CASSSKGAGTETQYF TRBJ2-5 TRBV7-3
CASSLRDRAFSGANVLTF TRBJ2-6 TRBV4-2
CASLLASGNGEQFF TRBJ2-1 TRBV2
CASSRFISGGTGTYNEQFF TRBJ2-1 TRBV18
CASRSGGASGQPQHF TRBJ1-5 TRBV2
CASATYSARDTQYF TRBJ2-3 TRBV6-5
CAWNAGVSNEQYF TRBJ2-7 TRBV30
CASRWGLDYNEQFF TRBJ2-1 TRBV19
CASSPNRETQYF TRBJ2-5 TRBV5-4
CASSLMTLGSAAFF TRBJ1-1 TRBV27
CATSPRTASGNTIYF TRBJ1-3 TRBV15
CASSLFNDRFLYGYTF TRBJ1-2 TRBV28
CASSATTGTGLLEQYF TRBJ2-7 TRBV5-1
CASSLLTSGSYNEQFF TRBJ2-1 TRBV28